This TCR beta chain was captured in a study of OX40 agonist ivuxolimab in advanced cancers. TCRdb's table, derived via immunoSEQ multiplex PCR, lists solely in-frame clones and lacks some. This table holds under 100,000 clones, approximately 90% found once. The CDR3 has 15 amino acids. From germline, CDR1 is SGHTA and CDR2 FQGTGA. V gave up 1 base and J gave up 6 bases, with 10 bases separating them. This clone was seen only once. Material: CD4+ or CD8+ T cells sorted from blood, obtained in a trial of the OX40 agonist ivuxolimab. The rearrangement joins TRBV7-3 to TRBJ1-6; perhaps TRBD1 as D (6 bases). The receptor was isolated from an adult with an advanced solid tumor such as melanoma, head and neck, liver or kidney cancer. CDR3 bases: TGTGCCAGCAGCTTAATCGGGGGGCTTAATTCACCCCTCCACTTT. Amino acids: CASSLIGGLNSPLHF. Complete variable domain (other parts from reference TRBV7-3 and TRBJ1-6): GAGVSQTPSNKVTEKGKYVELRCDPISGHTALYWYRQSLGQGPEFLIYFQGTGAADDSGLPNDRFFAVRPEGSVSTLKIQRTERGDSAVYLCASSLIGGLNSPLHFGNGTRLTVT.